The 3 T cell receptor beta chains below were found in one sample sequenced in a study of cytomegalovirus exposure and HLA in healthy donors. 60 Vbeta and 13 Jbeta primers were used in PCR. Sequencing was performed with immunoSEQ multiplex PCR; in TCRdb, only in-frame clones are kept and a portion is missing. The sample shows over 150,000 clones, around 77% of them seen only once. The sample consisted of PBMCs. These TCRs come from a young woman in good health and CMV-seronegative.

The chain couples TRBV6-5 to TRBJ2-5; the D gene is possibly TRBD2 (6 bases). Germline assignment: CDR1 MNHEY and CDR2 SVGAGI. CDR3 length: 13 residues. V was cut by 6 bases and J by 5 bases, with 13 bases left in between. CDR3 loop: CASRGTFVETQYF. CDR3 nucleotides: TGTGCCAGCAGGGGGACTTTTGTGGAGACCCAGTACTTC.

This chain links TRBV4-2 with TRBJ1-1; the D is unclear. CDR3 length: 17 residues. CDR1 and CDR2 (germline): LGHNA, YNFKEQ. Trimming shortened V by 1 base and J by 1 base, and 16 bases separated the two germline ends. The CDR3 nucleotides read TGTGCCAGCAGCCAAGTACTCTACAGTGCCCCGAACACTGAAGCTTTCTTT. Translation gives CASSQVLYSAPNTEAFF.

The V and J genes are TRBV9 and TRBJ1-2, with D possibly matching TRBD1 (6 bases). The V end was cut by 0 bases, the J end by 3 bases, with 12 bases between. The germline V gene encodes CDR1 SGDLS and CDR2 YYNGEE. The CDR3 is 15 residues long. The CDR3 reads CASSVATGSYYGYTF. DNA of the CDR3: TGTGCCAGCAGCGTAGCGACAGGTAGCTACTATGGCTACACCTTC. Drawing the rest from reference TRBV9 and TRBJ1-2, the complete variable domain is DSGVTQTPKHLITATGQRVTLRCSPRSGDLSVYWYQQSLDQGLQFLIQYYNGEERAKGNILERFSAQQFPDLHSELNLSSLELGDSALYFCASSVATGSYYGYTFGSGTRLTVV.